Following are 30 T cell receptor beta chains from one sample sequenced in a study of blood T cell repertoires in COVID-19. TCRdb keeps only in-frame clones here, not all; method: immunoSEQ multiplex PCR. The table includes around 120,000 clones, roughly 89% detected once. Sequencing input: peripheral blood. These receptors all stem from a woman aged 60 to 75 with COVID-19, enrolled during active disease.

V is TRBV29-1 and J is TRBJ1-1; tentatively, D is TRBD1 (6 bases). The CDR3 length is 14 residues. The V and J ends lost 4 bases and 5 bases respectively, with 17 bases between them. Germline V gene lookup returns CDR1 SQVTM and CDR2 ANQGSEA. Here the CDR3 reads CSVVRGTSVTEAFF. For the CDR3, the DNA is TGCAGCGTTGTCAGGGGCACGAGTGTGACTGAAGCTTTCTTT. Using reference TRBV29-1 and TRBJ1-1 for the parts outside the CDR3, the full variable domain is SAVISQKPSRDICQRGTSLTIQCQVDSQVTMMFWYRQQPGQSLTLIATANQGSEATYESGFVIDKFPISRPNLTFSTLTVSNMSPEDSSIYLCSVVRGTSVTEAFFGQGTRLTVV.

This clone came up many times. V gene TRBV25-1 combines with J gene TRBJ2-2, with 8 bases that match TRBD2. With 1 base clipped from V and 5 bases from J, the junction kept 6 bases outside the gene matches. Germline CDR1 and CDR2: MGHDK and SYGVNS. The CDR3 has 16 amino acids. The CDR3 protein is CASSESRRGGTGELFF. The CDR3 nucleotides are TGTGCCAGCAGTGAATCCCGACGGGGGGGAACCGGGGAGCTGTTTTTT.

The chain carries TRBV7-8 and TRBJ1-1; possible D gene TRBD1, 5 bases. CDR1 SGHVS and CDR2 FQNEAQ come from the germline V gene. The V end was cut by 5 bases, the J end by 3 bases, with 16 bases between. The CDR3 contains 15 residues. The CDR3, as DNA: TGTGCCAGCAGCCCAATTACCCGGGGGGACACTGAAGCTTTCTTT. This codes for CASSPITRGDTEAFF.

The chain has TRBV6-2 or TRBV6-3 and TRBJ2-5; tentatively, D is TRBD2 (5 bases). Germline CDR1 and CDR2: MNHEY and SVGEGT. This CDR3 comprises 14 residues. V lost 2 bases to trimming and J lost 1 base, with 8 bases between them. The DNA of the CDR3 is TGTGCCAGCAGTTACCGGGAACTCCAAGAGACCCAGTACTTC. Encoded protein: CASSYRELQETQYF.

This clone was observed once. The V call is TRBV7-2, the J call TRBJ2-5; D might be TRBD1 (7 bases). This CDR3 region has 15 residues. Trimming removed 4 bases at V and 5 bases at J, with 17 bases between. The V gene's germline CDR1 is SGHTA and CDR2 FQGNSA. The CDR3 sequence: CASSYQGGGRETQYF. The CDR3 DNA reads TGTGCCAGCAGCTACCAGGGGGGCGGCCGGGAGACCCAGTACTTC.

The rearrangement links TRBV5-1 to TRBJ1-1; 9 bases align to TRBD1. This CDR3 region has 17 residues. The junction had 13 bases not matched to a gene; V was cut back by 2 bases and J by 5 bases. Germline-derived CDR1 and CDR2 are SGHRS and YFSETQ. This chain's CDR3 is CASSLGTGRGRRTEAFF. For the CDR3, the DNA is TGCGCCAGCAGCTTAGGGACAGGGCGGGGTAGACGGACTGAAGCTTTCTTT.

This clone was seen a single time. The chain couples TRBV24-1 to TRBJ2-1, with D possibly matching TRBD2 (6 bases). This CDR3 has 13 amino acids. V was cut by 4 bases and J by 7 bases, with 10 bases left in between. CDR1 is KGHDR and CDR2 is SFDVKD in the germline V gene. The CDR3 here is CATSEPGGNEQFF. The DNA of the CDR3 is TGTGCCACCAGTGAGCCCGGGGGAAATGAGCAGTTCTTC.

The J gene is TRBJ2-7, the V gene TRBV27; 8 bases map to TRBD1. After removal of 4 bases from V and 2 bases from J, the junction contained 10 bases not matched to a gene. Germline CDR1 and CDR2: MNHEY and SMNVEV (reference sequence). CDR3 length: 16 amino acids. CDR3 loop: CASSSYLLTGAYEQYF. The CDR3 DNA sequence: TGTGCCAGCAGTTCCTACCTTTTGACAGGGGCCTACGAGCAGTACTTC.

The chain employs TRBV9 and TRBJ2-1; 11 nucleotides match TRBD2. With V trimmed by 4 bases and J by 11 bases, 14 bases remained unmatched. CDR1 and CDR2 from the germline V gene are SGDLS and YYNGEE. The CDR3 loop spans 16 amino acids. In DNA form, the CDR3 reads TGTGCCAGCAGCCTGAGCCCTGGGACTAGCGGTACTAAGCAGTTCTTC. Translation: CASSLSPGTSGTKQFF.

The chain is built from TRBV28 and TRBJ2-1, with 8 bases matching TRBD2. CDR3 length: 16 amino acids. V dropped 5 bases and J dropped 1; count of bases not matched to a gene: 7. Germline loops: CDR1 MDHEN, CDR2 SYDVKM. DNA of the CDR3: TGTGCCAGCAGTGGCGGACTAGCAGGGTCCTACAATGAGCAGTTCTTC. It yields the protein CASSGGLAGSYNEQFF.

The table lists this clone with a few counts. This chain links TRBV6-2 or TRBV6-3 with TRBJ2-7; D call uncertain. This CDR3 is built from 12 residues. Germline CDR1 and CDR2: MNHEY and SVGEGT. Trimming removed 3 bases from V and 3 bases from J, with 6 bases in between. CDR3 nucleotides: TGTGCCAGCAGTTATCGTAGCTACGAGCAGTACTTC. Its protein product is CASSYRSYEQYF.

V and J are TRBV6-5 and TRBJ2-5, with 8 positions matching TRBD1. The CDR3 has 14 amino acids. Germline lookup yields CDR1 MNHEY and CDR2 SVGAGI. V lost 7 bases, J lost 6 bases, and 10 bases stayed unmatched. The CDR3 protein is CASTPGTGGKTQYF. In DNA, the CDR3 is TGTGCCAGCACCCCTGGGACAGGAGGCAAGACCCAGTACTTC.

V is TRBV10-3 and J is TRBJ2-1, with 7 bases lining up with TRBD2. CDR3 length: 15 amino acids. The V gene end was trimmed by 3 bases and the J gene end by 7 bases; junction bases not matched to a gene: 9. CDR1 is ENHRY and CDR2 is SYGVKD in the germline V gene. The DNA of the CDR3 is TGTGCCATCAGTGAAGTGGCGGGGGTCTCGAATGAGCAGTTCTTC. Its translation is CAISEVAGVSNEQFF.

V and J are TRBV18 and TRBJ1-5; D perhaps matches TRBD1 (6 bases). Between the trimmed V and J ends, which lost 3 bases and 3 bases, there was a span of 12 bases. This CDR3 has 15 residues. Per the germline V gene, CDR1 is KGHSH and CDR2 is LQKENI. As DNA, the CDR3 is TGTGCCAGCTCACCTATCGCGGGGGCCAATCAGCCCCAGCATTTT. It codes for CASSPIAGANQPQHF.

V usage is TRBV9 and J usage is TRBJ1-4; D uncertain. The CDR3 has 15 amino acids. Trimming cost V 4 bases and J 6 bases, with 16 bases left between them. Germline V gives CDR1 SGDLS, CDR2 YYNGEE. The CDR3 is CASSPRPQMDEKLFF. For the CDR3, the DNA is TGTGCCAGCAGCCCCCGTCCCCAGATGGATGAAAAACTGTTTTTT.

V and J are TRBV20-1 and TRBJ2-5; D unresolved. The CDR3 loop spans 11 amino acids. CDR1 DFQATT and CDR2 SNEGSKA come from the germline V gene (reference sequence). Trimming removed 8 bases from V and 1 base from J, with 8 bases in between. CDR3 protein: CSPAIQETQYF. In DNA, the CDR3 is TGCAGTCCCGCGATCCAAGAGACCCAGTACTTC.

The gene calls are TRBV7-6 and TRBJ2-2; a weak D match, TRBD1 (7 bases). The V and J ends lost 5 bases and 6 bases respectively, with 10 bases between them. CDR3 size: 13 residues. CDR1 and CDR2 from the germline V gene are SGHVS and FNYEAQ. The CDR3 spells CASSQGGSGELFF. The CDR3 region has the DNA TGTGCCAGCAGCCAGGGGGGATCCGGGGAGCTGTTTTTT.

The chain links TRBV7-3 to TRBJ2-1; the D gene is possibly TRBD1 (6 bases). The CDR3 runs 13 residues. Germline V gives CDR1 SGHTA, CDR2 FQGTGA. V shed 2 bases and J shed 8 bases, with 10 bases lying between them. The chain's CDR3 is CASSLLSGDEQFF. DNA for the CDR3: TGTGCCAGCAGCTTACTATCAGGGGATGAGCAGTTCTTC.

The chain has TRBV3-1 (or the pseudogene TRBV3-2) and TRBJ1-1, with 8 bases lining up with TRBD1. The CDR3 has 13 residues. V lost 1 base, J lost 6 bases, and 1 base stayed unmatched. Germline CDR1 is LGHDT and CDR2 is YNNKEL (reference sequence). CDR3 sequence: CASSQAGGPEAFF. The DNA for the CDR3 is TGTGCCAGCAGCCAAGCAGGGGGCCCTGAAGCTTTCTTT.

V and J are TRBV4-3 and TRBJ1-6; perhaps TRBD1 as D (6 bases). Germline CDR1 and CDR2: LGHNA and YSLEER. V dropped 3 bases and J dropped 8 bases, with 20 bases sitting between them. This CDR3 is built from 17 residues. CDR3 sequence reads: CASSHVTGYLWDSPLHF. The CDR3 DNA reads TGCGCCAGCAGCCATGTTACAGGGTATCTCTGGGATTCACCCCTCCACTTT.

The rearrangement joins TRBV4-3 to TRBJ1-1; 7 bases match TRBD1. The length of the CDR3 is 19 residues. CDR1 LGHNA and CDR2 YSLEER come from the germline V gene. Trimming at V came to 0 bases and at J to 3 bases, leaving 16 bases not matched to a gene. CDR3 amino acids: CASSQEFSGQEIGDTEAFF. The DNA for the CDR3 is TGCGCCAGCAGCCAAGAATTTTCCGGACAGGAAATAGGGGACACTGAAGCTTTCTTT.

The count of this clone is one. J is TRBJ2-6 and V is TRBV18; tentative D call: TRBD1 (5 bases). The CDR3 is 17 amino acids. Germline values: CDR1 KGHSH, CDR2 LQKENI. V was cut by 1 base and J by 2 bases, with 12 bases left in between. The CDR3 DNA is TGTGCCAGCTCACCACTTTTGCAGGGAACTGGGGCCAACGTCCTGACTTTC. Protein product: CASSPLLQGTGANVLTF.

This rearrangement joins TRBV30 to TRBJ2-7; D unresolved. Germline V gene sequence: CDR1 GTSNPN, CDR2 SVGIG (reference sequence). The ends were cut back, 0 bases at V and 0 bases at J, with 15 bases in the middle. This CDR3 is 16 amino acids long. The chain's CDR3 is CAWSVQHFNPSYEQYF. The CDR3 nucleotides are TGTGCCTGGAGTGTACAACATTTTAACCCCTCCTACGAGCAGTACTTC.

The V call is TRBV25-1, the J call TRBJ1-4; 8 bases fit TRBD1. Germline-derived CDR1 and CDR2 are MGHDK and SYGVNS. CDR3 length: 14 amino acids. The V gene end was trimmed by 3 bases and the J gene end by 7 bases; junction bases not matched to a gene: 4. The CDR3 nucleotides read TGTGCCAGCAGTGACGACAGGGGAGTTGAAAAACTGTTTTTT. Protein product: CASSDDRGVEKLFF.

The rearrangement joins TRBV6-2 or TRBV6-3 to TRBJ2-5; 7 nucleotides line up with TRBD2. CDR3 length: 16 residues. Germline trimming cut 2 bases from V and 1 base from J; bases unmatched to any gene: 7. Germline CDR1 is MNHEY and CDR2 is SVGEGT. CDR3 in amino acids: CASSYGSSGLQETQYF. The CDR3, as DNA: TGTGCCAGCAGTTACGGGAGTAGCGGGCTCCAAGAGACCCAGTACTTC.

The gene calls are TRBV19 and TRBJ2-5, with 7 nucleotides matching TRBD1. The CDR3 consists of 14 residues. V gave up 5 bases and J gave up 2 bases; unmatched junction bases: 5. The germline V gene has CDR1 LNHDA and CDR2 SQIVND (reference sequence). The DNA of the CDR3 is TGTGCCAGTAGTGGCACGGGACAGCAAGAGACCCAGTACTTC. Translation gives CASSGTGQQETQYF.

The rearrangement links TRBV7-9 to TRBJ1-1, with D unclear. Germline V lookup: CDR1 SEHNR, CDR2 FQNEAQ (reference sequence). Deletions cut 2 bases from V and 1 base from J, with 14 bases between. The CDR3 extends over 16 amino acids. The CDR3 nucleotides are TGTGCCAGCAGCTTAAGTTTGAACAGAGCGAACACTGAAGCTTTCTTT. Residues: CASSLSLNRANTEAFF.

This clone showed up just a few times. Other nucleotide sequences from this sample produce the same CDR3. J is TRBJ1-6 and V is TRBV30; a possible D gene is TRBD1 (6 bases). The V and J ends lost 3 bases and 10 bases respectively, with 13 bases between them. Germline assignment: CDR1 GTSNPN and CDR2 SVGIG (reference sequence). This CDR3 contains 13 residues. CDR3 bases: TGTGCCTGGAGGACAGGAGGTAACTCACCCCTCCACTTT. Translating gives CAWRTGGNSPLHF.

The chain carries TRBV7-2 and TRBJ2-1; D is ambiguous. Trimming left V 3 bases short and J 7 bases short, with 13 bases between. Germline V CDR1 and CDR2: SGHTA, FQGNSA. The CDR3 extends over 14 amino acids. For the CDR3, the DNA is TGTGCCAGCAGCTTCTCTGCCAGGTTGAATGAGCAGTTCTTC. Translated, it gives CASSFSARLNEQFF.

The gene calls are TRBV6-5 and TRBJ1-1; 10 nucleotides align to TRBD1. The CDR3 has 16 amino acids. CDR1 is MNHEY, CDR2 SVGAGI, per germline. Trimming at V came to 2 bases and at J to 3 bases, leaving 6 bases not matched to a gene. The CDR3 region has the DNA TGTGCCAGCAGTTACCTACCAGGACAGGGGGACACTGAAGCTTTCTTT. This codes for CASSYLPGQGDTEAFF.